This is a list of T cell receptor beta chains from one sample in a study of blood T cell repertoires in COVID-19. Some clones are missing from TCRdb's copy, which holds only in-frame ones; the method was immunoSEQ multiplex PCR. This repertoire shows about 270,000 clones, about nine tenths found once; its top ten account for about an eighth. Sequencing was done on a sample of peripheral blood. Every receptor here comes from a woman aged 25 to 39 with COVID-19, enrolled during active disease. Both conserved end residues are part of each CDR3. The order of the fields is clone size, J gene, V gene, D gene, CDR3 DNA, CDR3 protein. A D gene is named only where the DNA matches it firmly. Size is omitted from some rows. Given values are once, few, many or a class for expanded clones.

abundance: few
j_gene: TRBJ1-4
v_gene: TRBV7-9
d_gene: TRBD1
CDR3nt: TGTGCCAGCAGCCCCCGGACAGGCCTCAATCTAACTAATGAAAAACTGTTTTTT
CDR3aa: CASSPRTGLNLTNEKLFF

abundance: -
j_gene: TRBJ1-1
v_gene: TRBV7-9
d_gene: -
CDR3nt: TGTGCCAGCAGTTTTACTGAGAACACTGAAGCTTTCTTT
CDR3aa: CASSFTENTEAFF

abundance: -
j_gene: TRBJ2-1
v_gene: TRBV29-1
d_gene: -
CDR3nt: TGCAGCGTCCTCGGGGGTGCGGGGACGAGCTCCTACAATGAGCAGTTCTTC
CDR3aa: CSVLGGAGTSSYNEQFF

abundance: -
j_gene: TRBJ1-2
v_gene: TRBV19
d_gene: -
CDR3nt: TGTGCCAGTAGTTACCAGGGGTCCCGCGCGGGCTACACCTTC
CDR3aa: CASSYQGSRAGYTF

abundance: -
j_gene: TRBJ2-2
v_gene: TRBV11-2
d_gene: -
CDR3nt: TGTGCCAGCAGCTCCCGCGGGACCGGGGAGCTGTTTTTT
CDR3aa: CASSSRGTGELFF

abundance: -
j_gene: TRBJ1-2
v_gene: TRBV3-1/TRBV3-2
d_gene: -
CDR3nt: TGTGCCAGCAGCCTAACGACAGGCCAAGATGGCTACACCTTC
CDR3aa: CASSLTTGQDGYTF

abundance: -
j_gene: TRBJ1-2
v_gene: TRBV6-5
d_gene: -
CDR3nt: TGTGCCAGCAGGAGCCAGGGATTAGGAGGCTACACCTTC
CDR3aa: CASRSQGLGGYTF

abundance: -
j_gene: TRBJ2-3
v_gene: TRBV11-3
d_gene: -
CDR3nt: TGTGCCAGCAGCGAGGGGGGGGCCCGGGCAGATACGCAGTATTTT
CDR3aa: CASSEGGARADTQYF

abundance: -
j_gene: TRBJ2-5
v_gene: TRBV5-1
d_gene: TRBD1
CDR3nt: TGCGCCAGCAGCTTCGGGGACAGGGGCTTTTCAGAGACCCAGTACTTC
CDR3aa: CASSFGDRGFSETQYF

abundance: -
j_gene: TRBJ1-4
v_gene: TRBV2
d_gene: -
CDR3nt: TGTGCCAGCACCTATACCGAAAAACTGTTTTTT
CDR3aa: CASTYTEKLFF

abundance: -
j_gene: TRBJ2-7
v_gene: TRBV27
d_gene: -
CDR3nt: TGTGCCAGCAGTTTACTCTACGAGCAGTACTTC
CDR3aa: CASSLLYEQYF

abundance: -
j_gene: TRBJ2-3
v_gene: TRBV2
d_gene: -
CDR3nt: TGTGCCTCATCAGGGGGGAGCGGCACAGATACGCAGTATTTT
CDR3aa: CASSGGSGTDTQYF